This section outlines one T cell receptor beta chain sequence together with its context. The CDR3 extends over 18 amino acids. V shed 6 bases and J 3 bases; nucleotides not matched to a gene: 9. Germline V gives CDR1 SEHNR, CDR2 FQNEAQ (reference sequence). The sample comes from a study of cytomegalovirus exposure and HLA in healthy donors. Profiled with immunoSEQ multiplex PCR; TCRdb holds only in-frame clones, not every one. Of fewer than 80,000 clones listed, roughly 95% were seen once; the top ten hold roughly 4.5%. The TCR was taken from a woman aged 18-29 years in good health and CMV-seropositive. The chain couples TRBV7-9 to TRBJ2-1; 15 nucleotides agree with TRBD2. Sample: PBMCs. CDR3 in amino acids: CASRLGLAGGVVYNEQFF. The CDR3 coding sequence is TGTGCCAGCAGGTTGGGACTAGCGGGAGGAGTGGTCTACAATGAGCAGTTCTTC.